These 8 T cell receptor beta chains were sequenced from one sample in a study of CD8+CD57+ T cells in acquired aplastic anemia. Patients selected for sequencing had displayed CD8+CD57+ cell expansion by flow cytometry. Using genomic DNA as the template, TCR beta VDJ and CDR3 profiling was carried out. From the reads, TCRdb called clonotypes with MiXCR, one entry per CDR3 protein. This table holds more than 70,000 distinct CDR3 sequences, roughly two thirds found once. The sample comprised sorted CD4+, CD8+, or CD8+CD57+ T cells (not recorded which) from PBMCs. These receptors were obtained from a human donor with aplastic anemia.

The gene calls are TRBV2 and TRBJ2-7; D is possibly TRBD2 (5 bases). V was shortened by 6 bases and J by 6 bases, with 12 bases between the two germline ends. Germline assignment: CDR1 SNHLY and CDR2 FYNNEI. This CDR3 contains 12 residues. Here the CDR3 DNA reads TGTGCCAGCAGCCCCGGGGTCCGCGAGCAGTACTTC. Residues: CASSPGVREQYF. Variable domain in full (rest from reference TRBV2 and TRBJ2-7): EPEVTQTPSHQVTQMGQEVILRCVPISNHLYFYWYRQILGQKVEFLVSFYNNEISEKSEIFDDQFSVERPDGSNFTLKIRSTKLEDSAMYFCASSPGVREQYFGPGTRLTVT.

This clonotype was seen once. The J gene is TRBJ2-7, the V gene TRBV7-2; D not certain. The germline CDR1 and CDR2 sequences are SGHTA and FQGNSA. The CDR3 totals 12 residues. Trimming pared 3 bases from V and 3 bases from J, leaving 6 bases between. The CDR3 loop reads CASSFSGYEQYF. The CDR3 bases are TGTGCCAGCAGCTTCTCCGGCTACGAGCAGTACTTC.

The V gene is TRBV2, the J gene TRBJ2-3; D remains ambiguous. The CDR3 totals 15 residues. The germline V gene has CDR1 SNHLY and CDR2 FYNNEI. Trimming stripped 7 bases from V and 2 bases from J, with 16 bases between. The CDR3 DNA reads TGTGCCAGCAAGGCGATCGGCGCAACCACAGATACGCAGTATTTT. It is translated as CASKAIGATTDTQYF.

This clonotype came up many times. The V call is TRBV20-1, the J call TRBJ2-1; maybe TRBD1 (8 bases). CDR1 DFQATT and CDR2 SNEGSKA come from the germline V gene (reference sequence). Trimming shortened V by 5 bases and J by 7 bases, and 18 bases separated the two germline ends. The CDR3 has 14 amino acids. CDR3 residues: CSALDREGGNEQFF. CDR3 nucleotides: TGCAGTGCTTTGGACAGGGAGGGCGGGAATGAGCAGTTCTTC.

This clonotype was observed a single time. The rearrangement links TRBV7-9 to TRBJ2-3; a possible D gene is TRBD2 (5 bases). V lost 1 base and J 6 bases, leaving 8 bases between the germline ends. Germline V gene sequence: CDR1 SEHNR, CDR2 FQNEAQ (reference sequence). There are 13 residues in the CDR3. The DNA of the CDR3 is TGTGCCAGCAGCTTAGTCCCGGGGGATACGCAGTATTTT. Translated, it gives CASSLVPGDTQYF.

This clonotype was picked up a small number of times. J is TRBJ2-3 and V is TRBV19, with 10 positions matching TRBD2. V dropped 5 bases and J dropped 7; count of bases not matched to a gene: 6. This CDR3 is built from 14 residues. Germline V CDR1 and CDR2: LNHDA, SQIVND (reference sequence). The CDR3 reads CASSLAGASNTQYF. The CDR3 DNA sequence: TGTGCCAGTAGTCTAGCGGGGGCATCGAATACGCAGTATTTT. Together with reference TRBV19 and TRBJ2-3, the CDR3 gives the full variable domain: DGGITQSPKYLFRKEGQNVTLSCEQNLNHDAMYWYRQDPGQGLRLIYYSQIVNDFQKGDIAEGYSVSREKKESFPLTVTSAQKNPTAFYLCASSLAGASNTQYFGPGTRLTVL.

This clonotype was observed a few times. The genes are TRBV15 and TRBJ2-1; 8 nucleotides agree with TRBD1. J gave up 6 bases and V 5 bases, and 6 bases lay outside the gene matches. Germline-derived CDR1 and CDR2 are LNHNV and YYDKDF (reference sequence). The CDR3 is 14 residues long. The CDR3 DNA reads as TGTGCCACCAGCCCGCGGACAGGGAGCAATGAGCAGTTCTTC. It yields the protein CATSPRTGSNEQFF.

This chain joins TRBV10-3 and TRBJ2-1; D gene unclear. Looked up from germline, CDR1 is ENHRY and CDR2 is SYGVKD. The CDR3 totals 13 residues. V was cut by 11 bases and J by 7 bases, with 18 bases left in between. The CDR3 reads CAARNTPGNEQFF. In DNA, the CDR3 is TGTGCCGCCCGAAACACCCCGGGTAATGAGCAGTTCTTC.